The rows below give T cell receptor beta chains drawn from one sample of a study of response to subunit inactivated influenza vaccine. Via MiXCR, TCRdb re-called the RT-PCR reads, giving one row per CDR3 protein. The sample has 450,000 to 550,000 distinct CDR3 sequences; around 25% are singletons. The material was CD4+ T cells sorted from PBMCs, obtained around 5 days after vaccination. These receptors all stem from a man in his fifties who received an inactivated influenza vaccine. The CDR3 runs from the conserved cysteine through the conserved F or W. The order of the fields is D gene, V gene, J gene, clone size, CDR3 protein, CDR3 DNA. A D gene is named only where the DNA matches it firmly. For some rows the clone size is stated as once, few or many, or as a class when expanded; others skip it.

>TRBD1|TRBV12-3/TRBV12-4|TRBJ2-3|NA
CASSTTPTGADTQYF
TGTGCCAGCAGCACTACACCTACAGGGGCAGATACGCAGTATTTT
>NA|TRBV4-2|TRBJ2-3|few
CASSQRTSTDTQYF
TGTGCCAGCAGCCAAAGGACTAGCACAGATACGCAGTATTTT
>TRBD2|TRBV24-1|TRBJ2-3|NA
CATSDPSGSTDTQYF
TGTGCCACCAGTGACCCTAGCGGGAGCACAGATACGCAGTATTTT
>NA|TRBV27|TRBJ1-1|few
CASSPRGFMNTEAFF
TGTGCCAGCAGTCCACGTGGGTTCATGAACACTGAAGCTTTCTTT
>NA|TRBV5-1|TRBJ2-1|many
CASSLALNNEQFF
TGCGCCAGCAGCTTGGCGCTGAACAATGAGCAGTTCTTC
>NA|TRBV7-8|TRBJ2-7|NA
CASSLEVGAPSFYEQYF
TGTGCCAGCAGCTTAGAGGTGGGTGCCCCCTCGTTCTACGAGCAGTACTTC
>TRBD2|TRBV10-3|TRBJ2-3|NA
CAISGVGTSGHTDTQYF
TGTGCCATCAGTGGTGTTGGGACTAGCGGACACACAGATACGCAGTATTTT
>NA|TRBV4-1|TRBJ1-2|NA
CASSQDSSGFGYTF
TGCGCCAGCAGCCAAGATTCGTCCGGATTTGGCTACACCTTC
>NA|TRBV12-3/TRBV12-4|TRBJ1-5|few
CASSSRTASNQPQHF
TGTGCCAGCAGTTCAAGGACAGCTAGCAATCAGCCCCAGCATTTT
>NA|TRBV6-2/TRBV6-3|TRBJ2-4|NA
CASSYSTRGQKNIQYF
TGTGCCAGCAGTTACTCGACCAGGGGACAAAAAAACATTCAGTACTTC
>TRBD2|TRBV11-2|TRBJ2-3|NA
CASSFVHGGRSGADTQYF
TGTGCCAGCAGCTTCGTTCACGGCGGGAGGTCAGGGGCAGATACGCAGTATTTT
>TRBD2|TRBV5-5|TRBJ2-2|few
CASSSRLALDTGELFF
TGTGCCAGCAGCTCCCGACTAGCGCTCGACACCGGGGAGCTGTTTTTT
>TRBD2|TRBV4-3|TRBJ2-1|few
CASSQDRLLAGSGNEQFF
TGCGCCAGCAGCCAAGATCGGTTGCTAGCGGGGTCCGGCAATGAGCAGTTCTTC
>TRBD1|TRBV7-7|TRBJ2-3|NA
CASSPDRAADTQYF
TGTGCCAGCAGCCCCGACAGGGCCGCAGATACGCAGTATTTT
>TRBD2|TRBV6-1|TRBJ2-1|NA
CASNGLAGAGEQFF
TGTGCCAGCAACGGACTAGCGGGGGCGGGAGAGCAGTTCTTC
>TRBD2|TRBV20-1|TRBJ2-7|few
CSASSGSSYEQYF
TGCAGTGCTAGTAGCGGGAGCTCCTACGAGCAGTACTTC
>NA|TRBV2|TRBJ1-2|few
CASSKTGIYYGYTF
TGTGCCAGCAGTAAAACAGGGATTTACTATGGCTACACCTTC
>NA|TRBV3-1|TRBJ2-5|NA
CASSQGVETQYF
TGTGCCAGCAGCCAAGGAGTAGAGACCCAGTACTTC
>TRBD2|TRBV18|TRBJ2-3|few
CASSTTSGETDTQYF
TGTGCCAGCTCAACGACTAGCGGGGAGACAGATACGCAGTATTTT
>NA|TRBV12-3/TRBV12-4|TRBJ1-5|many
CASSKIGDSNQPQHF
TGTGCCAGCAGTAAGATCGGGGATAGCAATCAGCCCCAGCATTTT
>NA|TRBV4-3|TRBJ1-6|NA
CASSQDGGFSYNSPLHF
TGCGCCAGCAGCCAAGACGGTGGGTTCTCCTATAATTCACCCCTCCACTTT
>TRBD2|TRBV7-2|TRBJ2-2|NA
CAITTSGRSTGELFF
TGTGCCATAACGACTAGCGGGAGATCCACCGGGGAGCTGTTTTTT
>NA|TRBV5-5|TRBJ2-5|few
CASSSSRGFVETQYF
TGTGCCAGCAGCTCCAGCCGGGGATTTGTAGAGACCCAGTACTTC
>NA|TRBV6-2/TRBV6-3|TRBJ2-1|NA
CASSYGGSSYNEQFF
TGTGCCAGCAGTTACGGGGGGAGCTCCTACAATGAGCAGTTCTTC
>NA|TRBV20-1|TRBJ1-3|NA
CSADDFGNTIYF
TGCAGTGCTGATGACTTTGGAAACACCATATATTTT
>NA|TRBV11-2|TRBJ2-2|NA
CASIITGELFF
TGTGCCAGCATAATCACCGGGGAGCTGTTTTTT
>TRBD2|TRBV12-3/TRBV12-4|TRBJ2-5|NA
CASTSTSGGLETQYF
TGTGCCAGCACTTCGACTAGCGGGGGGTTAGAGACCCAGTACTTC
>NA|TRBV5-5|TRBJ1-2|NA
CASSQSQGLGYTF
TGTGCCAGCAGCCAAAGCCAGGGTTTAGGCTACACCTTC
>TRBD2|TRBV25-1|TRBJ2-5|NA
CASSRRTSGATQETQYF
TGTGCCAGCAGTCGCCGTACTAGCGGGGCGACCCAAGAGACCCAGTATTTC
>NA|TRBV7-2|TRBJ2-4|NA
CASSPQGGGNIQYF
TGTGCCAGCAGCCCCCAGGGGGGGGGAAACATTCAGTACTTC
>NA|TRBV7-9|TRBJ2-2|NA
CASSLGGQLTGELFF
TGTGCCAGCAGCTTAGGCGGACAGCTCACCGGGGAGCTGTTTTTT
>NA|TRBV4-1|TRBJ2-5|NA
CASSQDTGFETQYF
TGCGCCAGCAGCCAAGACACAGGGTTTGAGACCCAGTACTTC
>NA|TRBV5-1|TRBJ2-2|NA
CASSRDSGVGGELFF
TGCGCCAGCAGTAGGGACTCCGGCGTGGGCGGGGAGCTGTTTTTT
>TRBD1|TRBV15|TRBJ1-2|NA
CATSRDDRGFNYGYTF
TGTGCCACCAGCAGAGACGACAGGGGTTTCAACTATGGCTACACCTTC
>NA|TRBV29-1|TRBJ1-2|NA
CSVDVAGRDGYGYTF
TGCAGCGTTGATGTCGCTGGACGGGATGGCTATGGCTACACCTTC
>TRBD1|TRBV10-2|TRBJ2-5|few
CASSGQGVETQYF
TGCGCCAGCAGTGGACAGGGTGTGGAGACCCAGTACTTC
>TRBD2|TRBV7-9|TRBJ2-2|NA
CASTLSGSRGTGELFF
TGTGCCAGCACCCTTAGCGGGAGCCGGGGCACCGGGGAGCTGTTTTTT
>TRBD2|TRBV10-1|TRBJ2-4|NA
CASSESISGGNIQYF
TGCGCCAGCAGTGAGTCAATCAGCGGGGGAAACATTCAGTACTTC
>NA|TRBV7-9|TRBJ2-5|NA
CASSLALGRQETQYF
TGTGCCAGCAGCTTAGCGCTGGGCAGACAAGAGACCCAGTACTTC
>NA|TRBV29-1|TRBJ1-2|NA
CSADRRESYGYTF
TGCAGCGCCGACAGGAGGGAGAGCTATGGCTACACCTTC
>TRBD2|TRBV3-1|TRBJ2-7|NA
CASSQASGVAYEQYF
TGTGCCAGCAGCCAAGCAAGCGGGGTTGCCTACGAGCAGTACTTC
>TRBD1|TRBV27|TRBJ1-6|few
CGDRGHLSYNSPLHF
TGTGGAGACAGGGGACATCTCTCCTATAATTCACCCCTCCACTTT
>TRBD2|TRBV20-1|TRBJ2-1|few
CSATGTSGFSYNEQFF
TGCAGTGCTACCGGGACTAGCGGATTCTCCTACAATGAGCAGTTCTTC
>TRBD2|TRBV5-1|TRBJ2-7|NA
CASSPFGLAGVGEQYF
TGCGCCAGCAGCCCGTTCGGACTAGCGGGAGTGGGTGAGCAGTACTTC
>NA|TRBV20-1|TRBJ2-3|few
CSATLRVYTDTQYF
TGCAGTGCTACCCTTCGGGTATACACAGATACGCAGTATTTT
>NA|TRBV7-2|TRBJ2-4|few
CASSPNNLAKNIQYF
TGTGCCAGCAGCCCCAACAATCTAGCCAAAAACATTCAGTACTTC
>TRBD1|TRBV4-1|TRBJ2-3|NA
CASSPRPTGGAEDTQYF
TGCGCCAGCAGCCCCCGGCCAACAGGGGGCGCGGAAGATACGCAGTATTTT
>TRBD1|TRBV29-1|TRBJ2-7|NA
CSVEVVGTGNTYEQYF
TGCAGCGTTGAAGTTGTCGGGACAGGGAATACCTACGAGCAGTACTTC
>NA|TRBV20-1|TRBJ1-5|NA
CSASRQDFSNQPQHF
TGCAGTGCTAGCAGGCAAGACTTTAGCAATCAGCCCCAGCATTTT
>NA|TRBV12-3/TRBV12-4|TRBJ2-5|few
CASSLKGGGETQYF
TGTGCCAGCAGTTTGAAGGGGGGGGGAGAGACCCAGTACTTC